This T cell receptor beta chain was sequenced in a study of response to subunit inactivated influenza vaccine. Each CDR3 protein gets one entry after TCRdb re-called the RT-PCR reads with MiXCR. Of about 540,000 distinct CDR3 sequences in the sample, approximately 20% were seen once. Germline lookup yields CDR1 SGHRS and CDR2 YFSETQ. The CDR3 contains 11 residues. V lost 0 bases, J lost 9 bases, and 5 bases lay in between. This clonotype showed up just a few times. Another study also made use of these data, one on T cells expressing NK-cell markers. That paper adds: TCR beta libraries carry UMIs added by 5'RACE template switching. TCR beta repertoires came from sorted CD3+CD56+NKG2C+, CD3+CD56+NKG2C- and CD3+CD56-NKG2C+ T cells. Eight donors were sequenced, of whom seven were HCMV-seropositive, while the remaining one was HCMV-seronegative. The contribution of dominant NKG2C+ clonotypes to CD8+ T cells in about 6 donors was roughly 1.0-7.5%.

Here the sequenced sample was CD4+ T cells sorted from PBMCs, taken about 11 days after vaccination. The TCR was taken from a man aged 50 to 60 who received an inactivated influenza vaccine. V and J are TRBV5-1 and TRBJ2-3; no definite D call. The CDR3 loop reads CASSLEMTQYF. Written as DNA, the CDR3 is TGCGCCAGCAGCTTGGAAATGACGCAGTATTTT.